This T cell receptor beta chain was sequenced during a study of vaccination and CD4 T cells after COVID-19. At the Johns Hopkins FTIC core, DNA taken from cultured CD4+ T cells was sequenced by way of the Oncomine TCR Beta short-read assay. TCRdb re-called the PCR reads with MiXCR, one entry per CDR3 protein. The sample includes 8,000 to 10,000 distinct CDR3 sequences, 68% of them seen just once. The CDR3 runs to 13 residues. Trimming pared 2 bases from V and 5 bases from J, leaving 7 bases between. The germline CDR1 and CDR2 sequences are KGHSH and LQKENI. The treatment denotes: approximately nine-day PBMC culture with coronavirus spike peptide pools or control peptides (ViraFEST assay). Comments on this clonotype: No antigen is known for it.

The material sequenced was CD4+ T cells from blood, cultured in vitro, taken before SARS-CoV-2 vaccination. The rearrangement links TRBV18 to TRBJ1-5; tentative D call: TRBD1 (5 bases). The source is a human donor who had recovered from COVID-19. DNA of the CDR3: TGTGCCAGCTCACCAGGGGGAGATCAGCCCCAGCATTTT. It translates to CASSPGGDQPQHF.